This TCR beta chain was recorded in a study of blood T cell repertoires in COVID-19. Germline values: CDR1 SNHLY, CDR2 FYNNEI. The J segment lost 5 bases and the V segment lost 10 bases, leaving 9 bases of the junction unmatched. The CDR3 length is 14 residues. This table comes from immunoSEQ multiplex PCR, and its TCRdb copy is limited to in-frame clones, with some not included. In the table there are a few hundred thousand clones, around 85% of which are singletons. This TCR came from a woman aged 55-70 years who had recovered from COVID-19. What was sequenced was PBMCs or T cells enriched from blood (not recorded which). The genes are TRBV2 and TRBJ1-4; TRBD1 matches 8 bases. In nucleotides, the CDR3 is TGTGCCACCGGCGAGGACAGGGTCAATGAAAAACTGTTTTTT. Protein product: CATGEDRVNEKLFF.